One and the same sample provided the 22 T cell receptor beta chains below, sequenced in a study of response to subunit inactivated influenza vaccine. One entry per CDR3 protein results from TCRdb running MiXCR on the RT-PCR reads. The sample lists 600,000 to 850,000 distinct CDR3 sequences; approximately 14% were seen once. Specimen: PBMCs from blood, collected 14 to 15 days before vaccination. These receptors all stem from a man in his fifties or sixties who received an inactivated influenza vaccine.

The gene calls are TRBV11-2 and TRBJ2-2; either TRBD1 or TRBD2 may supply D (6 bases each). V gave up 1 base and J gave up 0 bases, with 21 bases separating them. The CDR3 contains 20 residues. Germline assignment: CDR1 SGHAT and CDR2 FQNNGV. In nucleotides, the CDR3 is TGTGCCAGCAGCTTAGTCCTCCGGGGATTCCGGGGGCCGAACACCGGGGAGCTGTTTTTT. It specifies CASSLVLRGFRGPNTGELFF.

In its sample, this clonotype was seen a few times. CDR3 sequence (DNA): TGTGCCAGCAGTTACCATTACCCGGGACAGGGGGGCTACGAGCAGTACTTC. Translation gives CASSYHYPGQGGYEQYF. The J gene is TRBJ2-7, the V gene TRBV6-5; 11 bases are shared with TRBD1. J lost 3 bases, V lost 2 bases, and 9 bases had no gene match. The germline gives CDR1 MNHEY, CDR2 SVGAGI. This CDR3 contains 17 residues.

This clonotype was seen only a few times. The chain recombines TRBV5-1 with TRBJ2-2; 10 nucleotides match TRBD1. Looked up from germline, CDR1 is SGHRS and CDR2 is YFSETQ. J lost 7 bases, V lost 5 bases, and 8 bases had no gene match. There are 15 residues in the CDR3. The CDR3 DNA follows: TGCGCCAGCAGAATGACAGGGGGCGCCGGCGGGGAGCTGTTTTTT. Protein sequence: CASRMTGGAGGELFF.

The rearrangement joins TRBV7-2 to TRBJ2-3, with 8 bases that match TRBD2. The CDR3 has 12 residues. J was trimmed by 4 bases and V by 7 bases; bases with no gene match: 1. Germline V lookup: CDR1 SGHTA, CDR2 FQGNSA. CDR3 sequence: CASKTSADTQYF. The CDR3 DNA sequence: TGTGCCAGCAAGACTAGCGCAGATACGCAGTATTTT.

This clonotype was counted between two and nine times. The J gene is TRBJ1-3, the V gene TRBV3-1; tentative D call: TRBD1 (5 bases). CDR3 length: 16 amino acids. V dropped 4 bases and J dropped 0 bases, with 13 bases sitting between them. The V gene's germline CDR1 is LGHDT and CDR2 YNNKEL (reference sequence). The CDR3 DNA is TGTGCCAGCAGCCGGGCGGGACGGCGCTCTGGAAACACCATATATTTT. Protein sequence: CASSRAGRRSGNTIYF. Full variable domain (rest looked up from reference TRBV3-1 and TRBJ1-3): DTAVSQTPKYLVTQMGNDKSIKCEQNLGHDTMYWYKQDSKKFLKIMFSYNNKELIINETVPNRFSPKSPDKAHLNLHINSLELGDSAVYFCASSRAGRRSGNTIYFGEGSWLTVV.

This clonotype was counted many times. The chain links TRBV6-2 or TRBV6-3 to TRBJ2-1, with 13 bases fitting TRBD2. CDR3 size: 16 residues. Germline CDR1 MNHEY, CDR2 SVGEGT. The ends lost 5 bases at V and 10 bases at J; junction bases unmatched: 11. In DNA, the CDR3 is TGTGCCAGCAGTCGATTAACTAGCGGGAGGGCCCGAGAGCAGTTCTTC. This codes for CASSRLTSGRAREQFF.

This clonotype was counted only a few times. The J gene is TRBJ2-2, the V gene TRBV6-5; D unresolved. Germline CDR1 MNHEY, CDR2 SVGAGI. This CDR3 has 15 residues. V was trimmed by 0 bases and J by 1 base, leaving 6 bases between them. Written as DNA, the CDR3 is TGTGCCAGCAGTTACTCTTACGGGAACACCGGGGAGCTGTTTTTT. It specifies CASSYSYGNTGELFF.

This clonotype was found a few times. This rearrangement joins TRBV20-1 to TRBJ2-7, with 10 positions matching TRBD1. V dropped 5 bases and J dropped 2; count of bases not matched to a gene: 6. Germline V lookup: CDR1 DFQATT, CDR2 SNEGSKA (reference sequence). The CDR3 is 14 amino acids. The CDR3 loop is CSASGQGVTYEQYF. The CDR3 DNA sequence: TGCAGTGCTTCCGGACAGGGGGTTACCTACGAGCAGTACTTC.

This clonotype was seen only a few times. The CDR3 bases are TGTGCCAGCAGTTTGAAACCAGGGGGAGGGGATCAGCCCCAGCATTTT. Residues: CASSLKPGGGDQPQHF. This chain uses TRBV28 with TRBJ1-5; 7 bases agree with TRBD1. J was trimmed by 5 bases and V by 3 bases; bases with no gene match: 10. Looked up from germline, CDR1 is MDHEN and CDR2 is SYDVKM. The CDR3 loop spans 16 amino acids.

The chain couples TRBV12-3 or TRBV12-4 to TRBJ2-1; 10 bases fit TRBD1. The ends lost 6 bases at V and 7 bases at J; junction bases unmatched: 9. The length of the CDR3 is 15 residues. CDR3 loop: CASSHRDRGRNEQFF. Here the CDR3 DNA reads TGTGCCAGCAGCCACCGGGACAGGGGACGGAATGAGCAGTTCTTC.

This clonotype was recorded at least ten times. J is TRBJ2-3 and V is TRBV28; possibly TRBD1 for D (5 bases). The CDR3 is 15 residues long. With 3 bases removed from V and 0 bases from J, the gap between germline ends came to 10 bases. CDR1 and CDR2 (germline): MDHEN, SYDVKM. The CDR3 nucleotides read TGTGCCAGCAGTTTGGGGCAGTTCAGCACAGATACGCAGTATTTT. Translated: CASSLGQFSTDTQYF.

This clonotype showed up many times. This chain uses TRBV12-3 or TRBV12-4 with TRBJ1-2, with D hard to call. The CDR3 length is 12 residues. V lost 3 bases to trimming and J lost 4 bases, with 6 bases between them. CDR3 DNA sequence: TGTGCCAGCAGTTTTCGAATCTATGGCTACACCTTC. Translated, it gives CASSFRIYGYTF.

This chain uses TRBV27 with TRBJ2-1; the match to TRBD2 covers 8 bases. The V gene end was trimmed by 3 bases and the J gene end by 8 bases; junction bases not matched to a gene: 9. Germline CDR1 MNHEY, CDR2 SMNVEV (reference sequence). The CDR3 totals 15 residues. CDR3 residues: CASSFRGGRLYEQFF. The CDR3 nucleotides are TGTGCCAGCAGTTTTCGGGGGGGCCGATTATATGAGCAGTTCTTC.

This clonotype was observed a handful of times. This chain joins TRBV28 and TRBJ2-5, with TRBD1 matching over 8 bases. V was pared by 6 bases and J by 2 bases, with 11 bases of the junction left unmatched. Per germline, CDR1 MDHEN and CDR2 SYDVKM. The CDR3 consists of 16 residues. The CDR3 loop is CASSRTSGQAQETQYF. As DNA, the CDR3 is TGTGCCAGCAGCAGGACTTCGGGACAGGCTCAAGAGACCCAGTACTTC.

This clonotype was observed at least ten times. The V gene is TRBV12-3 or TRBV12-4, the J gene TRBJ2-2; 12 bases are a match to TRBD2. The CDR3 has 15 residues. After removal of 5 bases from V and 3 bases from J, the junction contained 1 base not matched to a gene. CDR3 protein: CASSRTSGDTGELFF. The CDR3 DNA follows: TGTGCCAGCAGTCGGACTAGCGGGGACACCGGGGAGCTGTTTTTT.

In its sample, this clonotype was seen a few times. The rearrangement joins TRBV5-1 to TRBJ2-1, with no clear D. V lost 4 bases to trimming and J lost 3 bases, with 5 bases between them. Germline V gene sequence: CDR1 SGHRS, CDR2 YFSETQ. The CDR3 runs to 12 residues. CDR3 amino acids: CASSQIYNEQFF. The CDR3 DNA is TGCGCCAGCAGCCAAATCTACAATGAGCAGTTCTTC.

This chain links TRBV3-1 with TRBJ1-6, with D unclear. The germline V gene encodes CDR1 LGHDT and CDR2 YNNKEL (reference sequence). The CDR3 sequence is 14 residues long. Trimming shortened V by 0 bases and J by 9 bases, and 9 bases separated the two germline ends. Here the CDR3 reads CASSQDIDRSPLHF. The CDR3 bases are TGTGCCAGCAGCCAAGATATTGATCGTTCACCCCTCCACTTT. The full variable domain, its missing parts supplied by reference TRBV3-1 and TRBJ1-6, is DTAVSQTPKYLVTQMGNDKSIKCEQNLGHDTMYWYKQDSKKFLKIMFSYNNKELIINETVPNRFSPKSPDKAHLNLHINSLELGDSAVYFCASSQDIDRSPLHFGNGTRLTVT.

This chain connects TRBV5-5 to TRBJ1-5; D gene unclear. Trimming stripped 3 bases from V and 2 bases from J, with 18 bases between. Germline-derived CDR1 and CDR2 are SGHKS and YYEKEE (reference sequence). This CDR3 region has 17 residues. CDR3: CASSSSGGSVGNQPQHF. CDR3 sequence (DNA): TGTGCCAGCAGCTCGTCGGGAGGGTCGGTGGGCAATCAGCCCCAGCATTTT.

The CDR3 DNA reads TGTGCCAGCAGCTTAAAGACCGGGGCTAAACAGGAAAACATTCAGTACTTC. Protein: CASSLKTGAKQENIQYF. The chain links TRBV7-9 to TRBJ2-4; D possibly uses TRBD1 or TRBD2 (5 bases each). V was shortened by 2 bases and J by 5 bases, with 19 bases between the two germline ends. The CDR3 runs 17 residues. The germline V gene encodes CDR1 SEHNR and CDR2 FQNEAQ (reference sequence).

V and J are TRBV6-2 or TRBV6-3 and TRBJ2-3, with D possibly matching TRBD1 (6 bases). V lost 6 bases and J lost 0, with 16 bases in between. The CDR3 consists of 16 residues. Germline-derived CDR1 and CDR2 are MNHEY and SVGEGT. CDR3 amino acids: CASSPPGGLSTDTQYF. DNA for the CDR3: TGTGCCAGCAGCCCTCCTGGGGGCCTGAGCACAGATACGCAGTATTTT.

The chain carries TRBV20-1 and TRBJ2-1, with D perhaps matching TRBD1 or TRBD2 (5 bases each). The V gene's germline CDR1 is DFQATT and CDR2 SNEGSKA (reference sequence). Trimming shortened V by 5 bases and J by 5 bases, and 22 bases separated the two germline ends. This CDR3 is built from 16 residues. In DNA, the CDR3 is TGCAGTGCTGTAAAAATCCAGGGACGGGGACACAATGAGCAGTTCTTC. Translation gives CSAVKIQGRGHNEQFF.

The chain employs TRBV20-1 and TRBJ2-3, with TRBD2 identical over 14 bases. There are 20 residues in the CDR3. The junction had 15 bases not matched to a gene; V was cut back by 0 bases and J by 4 bases. CDR1 is DFQATT, CDR2 SNEGSKA, per germline (reference sequence). The CDR3 loop reads CSARDHRLAGGPKFPDTQYF. Written as DNA, the CDR3 is TGCAGTGCTAGAGATCACCGACTAGCGGGAGGGCCAAAGTTCCCAGATACGCAGTATTTT.